The 29 T cell receptor beta chains reported below all come from one sample, sequenced in a study of metastatic and nonmetastatic thyroid tumors (dated by TCRdb to 2018 to 2020). Library preparation employed PCR. Instrument used: Illumina HiSeq 4000. TCRdb passed the public sequencing reads through fastp at Q25 and MiXCR, retaining productive beta sequences. The sample table lists 30,000 to 40,000 clones, approximately 32% of them with a count of one. Of the sample, less than 9.5% is held by the ten largest clones. No patient had received any treatment before thyroid surgery. The material sequenced was blood. Source of these receptors: a female donor with papillary thyroid cancer or a benign thyroid nodule (not recorded which). Some clones in this sample may be carry-over from other donors' samples.

The rearrangement links TRBV18 to TRBJ2-5; D is undetermined. Per the germline V gene, CDR1 is KGHSH and CDR2 is LQKENI. The CDR3 spans 13 residues. The V end was cut by 8 bases, the J end by 5 bases, with 15 bases between. The CDR3 is CASRARVLETQYF. CDR3 DNA sequence: TGTGCCAGCCGGGCGAGAGTGCTGGAGACCCAGTACTTC.

The sample holds many counts of this clone. Since a much larger clone is just one base distant, this may be a read error. Other DNA sequences in the same sample also yield this CDR3. The chain is built from TRBV30 and TRBJ1-1, with TRBD1 matching 7 bases. With 2 bases clipped from V and 4 bases from J, the junction kept 7 bases outside the gene matches. Germline V gene data show CDR1 as GTSNPN and CDR2 as SVGIG (reference sequence). This CDR3 comprises 14 residues. DNA of the CDR3: TGTGCCTGGAGTACCAGGACAGGACTCACTGAAGCTTTCTTT. Its translation: CAWSTRTGLTEAFF. Full variable domain (remainder filled in from reference TRBV30 and TRBJ1-1): SQTIHQWPATLVQPVGSPLSLECTVEGTSNPNLYWYRQAAGRGLQLLFYSVGIGQISSEVPQNLSASRPQDRQFILSSKKLLLSDSGFYLCAWSTRTGLTEAFFGQGTRLTVV.

This clone has at least ten counts. This rearrangement joins TRBV15 to TRBJ1-3; D is uncertain. From germline, CDR1 is LNHNV and CDR2 YYDKDF (reference sequence). The V and J ends lost 8 bases and 0 bases respectively, with 11 bases between them. The length of the CDR3 is 14 residues. The CDR3 coding sequence is TGTGCCACCTATGATGTTCGCTCTGGAAACACCATATATTTT. Amino acid sequence: CATYDVRSGNTIYF.

Ten or more counts support this clone. The chain combines TRBV5-1 with TRBJ2-3; D call uncertain. V was pared by 4 bases and J by 0 bases, with 15 bases between. Germline values: CDR1 SGHRS, CDR2 YFSETQ. This CDR3 has 16 residues. The DNA of the CDR3 is TGCGCCAGCAGCCGCCCTACTTCCGCTAGCACAGATACGCAGTATTTT. This gives the protein CASSRPTSASTDTQYF.

A note on this clone: At one of its ends the junction is not consistent with the germline gene, which may arise from a read error. V is TRBV6-1 and J is TRBJ2-1; D tentatively reads TRBD1 or TRBD2 (5 bases each). The CDR3 has 15 amino acids. Germline-derived CDR1 and CDR2 are MNHNS and SASEGT. CDR3 amino acids: CASRRKVGAYNERFF. The CDR3 DNA sequence: TGTGCCAGCAGACGGAAGGTCGGGGCTTACAATGAGCGGTTCTTC.

This clone has just one count. This chain connects TRBV2 to TRBJ2-2, with TRBD2 matching over 7 bases. Germline lookup yields CDR1 SNHLY and CDR2 FYNNEI. This CDR3 is 14 amino acids long. V was pared by 3 bases and J by 5 bases, with 3 bases of the junction left unmatched. The CDR3 is CASSDRGGTGELFF. DNA for the CDR3: TGTGCCAGCAGTGACCGGGGAGGGACCGGGGAGCTGTTTTTT.

Notes on this clone: At one end, the junction sequence differs from germline, possibly due to a read error. The V call is TRBV7-9, the J call TRBJ2-7; TRBD2 matches at 11 bases. The CDR3 runs to 16 residues. Germline V CDR1 and CDR2: SEHNR, FQNEAQ (reference sequence). This CDR3 reads CASILVLAGGSYEQYF. In DNA, the CDR3 is TGTGCCAGCATCTTAGTCCTAGCGGGAGGTTCCTACGAGCAGTACTTC.

This clone was observed many times. The rearrangement links TRBV11-2 to TRBJ2-1; 7 nucleotides align to TRBD2. The CDR3 has 16 amino acids. The junction had 9 bases not matched to a gene; V was cut back by 6 bases and J by 1 base. CDR1 is SGHAT and CDR2 is FQNNGV in the germline V gene. The CDR3, as DNA: TGTGCCAGCAGTGTAAGCGGGGCCAGATCCTACAATGAGCAGTTCTTC. Its translation: CASSVSGARSYNEQFF.

In the case of this clone: This could be a read error, since a much larger clone is one nucleotide away. Written as DNA, the CDR3 is TGCATCGTCGTCCCAGGGAATACGCAGTATTTT. It is translated as CIVVPGNTQYF. This chain joins TRBV29-1 and TRBJ2-3; D perhaps matches TRBD1 (5 bases). This CDR3 is 11 amino acids long. CDR1 is SQVTM, CDR2 ANQGSEA, per germline.

This clone appeared many times. The chain uses TRBV20-1 and TRBJ1-3, with D unresolved. Trimming cost V 3 bases and J 4 bases, with 10 bases left between them. The CDR3 runs 13 residues. The V gene's germline CDR1 is DFQATT and CDR2 SNEGSKA (reference sequence). As DNA, the CDR3 is TGCAGTGCTAGGGGATCGGTAGGAAACACCATATATTTT. Its translation is CSARGSVGNTIYF.

This clone was found many times. This sequence may be a read error, since a much larger clone differs from it by one base. The gene calls are TRBV4-1 and TRBJ1-3, with 8 bases fitting TRBD1. Germline CDR1 and CDR2: MGHRA and YSYEKL. The CDR3 runs to 18 residues. Here the CDR3 DNA reads TGCGCCAGCAGCCAAGTACTGGACAGGGTGCTATCTGGAACCACCATATATTTT. This codes for CASSQVLDRVLSGTTIYF.

The table lists this clone with a few counts. The CDR3: CASSGDRIYEQYF. The CDR3 region has the DNA TGTGCCAGCAGTGGGGACAGGATTTACGAGCAGTACTTC. The chain is built from TRBV2 and TRBJ2-7; 8 nucleotides match TRBD1. J gave up 4 bases and V 4 bases, and 3 bases lay outside the gene matches. Germline V gene sequence: CDR1 SNHLY, CDR2 FYNNEI. The CDR3 extends over 13 amino acids. The variable domain in full, completed from reference TRBV2 and TRBJ2-7, reads EPEVTQTPSHQVTQMGQEVILRCVPISNHLYFYWYRQILGQKVEFLVSFYNNEISEKSEIFDDQFSVERPDGSNFTLKIRSTKLEDSAMYFCASSGDRIYEQYFGPGTRLTVT.

The gene calls are TRBV3-1 and TRBJ1-2, with D possibly TRBD1 on 6 matching bases. The V gene lost 4 bases and the J gene lost 8 bases, with 11 bases spanning the gap. The CDR3 runs 12 residues. CDR1 is LGHDT, CDR2 YNNKEL, per germline (reference sequence). The CDR3 DNA reads TGTGCCAGCAGCCCTCCTCAGGGGGGCTACACCTTC. Amino acid sequence: CASSPPQGGYTF.

CDR3 loop: CASTPGQANYGYTF. CDR3 nucleotide sequence: TGTGCCAGCACCCCCGGACAGGCTAACTATGGCTACACCTTC. The V gene is TRBV7-9, the J gene TRBJ1-2; TRBD1 agrees at 7 bases. There are 14 residues in the CDR3. The germline gives CDR1 SEHNR, CDR2 FQNEAQ (reference sequence). The V and J ends lost 7 bases and 0 bases, in that order; junction bases with no gene match: 5.

With respect to this clone: A junction boundary mismatches the germline segment, possibly from a read error. This chain uses TRBV9 with TRBJ1-2; maybe TRBD1 (5 bases). From germline, CDR1 is SGDLS and CDR2 YYNGEE. The CDR3 covers 13 residues. The CDR3 reads CTSSAQGASGYTF. The DNA for the CDR3 is TGTACCAGCAGCGCGCAGGGCGCGAGTGGCTACACCTTC.

In the case of this clone: A read error may account for a junction end that differs from germline. This sequence joins TRBV12-3 or TRBV12-4 and TRBJ2-1, with TRBD2 matching 9 bases. The length of the CDR3 is 15 residues. CDR3 nucleotide sequence: TGTGCCAGCAGTTTTTATGGCGGGAGGGGGCGTGAGCAGTTCTTT. It is translated as CASSFYGGRGREQFF.

The chain has TRBV24-1 and TRBJ2-1, with TRBD2 identical over 11 bases. V gave up 4 bases and J gave up 0 bases; unmatched junction bases: 10. CDR1 KGHDR and CDR2 SFDVKD come from the germline V gene. There are 19 residues in the CDR3. The CDR3 DNA reads TGTGCCACCAGTGAGACGGAATCTAGCGGGAGGAGCTCCTACAATGAGCAGTTCTTC. It translates to CATSETESSGRSSYNEQFF.

Worth noting for this clone: The junction departs from the called germline gene at one end, perhaps through a read error. This chain links TRBV20-1 with TRBJ2-5; D perhaps matches TRBD2 (5 bases). The CDR3 has 14 residues. Germline assignment: CDR1 DFQATT and CDR2 SNEGSKA (reference sequence). CDR3 nucleotides: TGCAGTGCTAGAGATACCGGGATCGTGGAGACACAGTACTTC. Translating it yields CSARDTGIVETQYF.

This clone has at least ten counts. This chain links TRBV12-3 or TRBV12-4 with TRBJ2-2; perhaps TRBD1 as D (6 bases). The CDR3 is 17 residues long. Trimming cost V 11 bases and J 4 bases, with 26 bases left between them. CDR3 sequence (DNA): TGTGCCGGAGCATATGTTACAGGGCCACGGGGCACCGGGGAGCTGTTTTTT. It translates to CAGAYVTGPRGTGELFF.

This clone was observed at least ten times. This chain joins TRBV6-4 and TRBJ2-6; unclear D gene. The length of the CDR3 is 15 residues. Trimming left V 0 bases short and J 0 bases short, with 3 bases between. Germline V CDR1 and CDR2: MRHNA, SNTAGT. In DNA form, the CDR3 reads TGTGCCAGCAGTGACTCAAGCTCTGGGGCCAACGTCCTGACTTTC. Protein sequence: CASSDSSSGANVLTF.

The sample holds many counts of this clone. The chain joins TRBV2 to TRBJ2-2; the match to TRBD2 covers 13 bases. The CDR3 extends over 15 amino acids. The V and J ends lost 7 bases and 6 bases, in that order; junction bases with no gene match: 5. Per germline, CDR1 SNHLY and CDR2 FYNNEI. This CDR3 reads CASKLAGGPPGELFF. The CDR3 bases are TGTGCCAGCAAACTAGCGGGAGGGCCCCCCGGGGAGCTGTTTTTT.

This clone was picked up many times. The chain employs TRBV28 and TRBJ1-1, with TRBD1 identical over 7 bases. The V segment lost 7 bases and the J segment 0 bases; nucleotides outside the gene matches: 5. The CDR3 is 14 residues long. CDR1 and CDR2 (germline): MDHEN, SYDVKM. The CDR3 DNA follows: TGTGCCAGCACCCCACAGGGGTTGAACACTGAAGCTTTCTTT. This gives the protein CASTPQGLNTEAFF. Full variable domain (rest looked up from reference TRBV28 and TRBJ1-1): DVKVTQSSRYLVKRTGEKVFLECVQDMDHENMFWYRQDPGLGLRLIYFSYDVKMKEKGDIPEGYSVSREKKERFSLILESASTNQTSMYLCASTPQGLNTEAFFGQGTRLTVV.

The sample holds many counts of this clone. V gene TRBV28 combines with J gene TRBJ1-6; D might be TRBD1 (5 bases). The CDR3 has 14 amino acids. CDR1 is MDHEN and CDR2 is SYDVKM in the germline V gene. Deletions cut 2 bases from V and 7 bases from J, with 9 bases between. The CDR3 region has the DNA TGTGCCAGCAGTTTAGGAGGGGTCAATTCACCCCTCCACTTT. Translated: CASSLGGVNSPLHF.

Concerning this clone itself: The junction departs from the called germline gene at one end, perhaps through a read error. V is TRBV28 and J is TRBJ1-1; D is uncertain. Germline assignment: CDR1 MDHEN and CDR2 SYDVKM. This CDR3 is built from 16 residues. The CDR3 DNA reads TGCGCCAGCAGAAGCCGAGAGGGAGCCATGAACACTGAAGCTTTCTTT. Its protein product is CASRSREGAMNTEAFF. Variable domain in full (rest from reference TRBV28 and TRBJ1-1): DVKVTQSSRYLVKRTGEKVFLECVQDMDHENMFWYRQDPGLGLRLIYFSYDVKMKEKGDIPEGYSVSREKKERFSLILESASTNQTSMYLCASRSREGAMNTEAFFGQGTRLTVV.

The rearrangement uses TRBV7-6 and TRBJ1-4; no clear D. The CDR3 consists of 14 residues. V shed 3 bases and J shed 1 base, with 6 bases lying between them. Germline assignment: CDR1 SGHVS and CDR2 FNYEAQ. CDR3 nucleotide sequence: TGTGCCAGCAGCTTCACCCAAACTAATGAAAAACTGTTTTTT. Its translation: CASSFTQTNEKLFF.

The CDR3: CASSPPSGDNSPLHF. The CDR3 DNA sequence: TGTGCCAGCAGTCCCCCTTCGGGGGATAATTCACCCCTCCACTTT. This chain links TRBV6-1 with TRBJ1-6, with D possibly being TRBD1 (5 bases). CDR1 is MNHNS and CDR2 is SASEGT in the germline V gene. The CDR3 length is 15 residues. Trimming left V 5 bases short and J 5 bases short, with 13 bases between.

The chain carries TRBV6-1 and TRBJ2-7; D is perhaps TRBD2 (5 bases). The CDR3 is 13 residues long. V was pared by 7 bases and J by 4 bases, with 14 bases between. Per the germline V gene, CDR1 is MNHNS and CDR2 is SASEGT. The CDR3 sequence: CASIGSGAYEQYF. CDR3 DNA sequence: TGTGCCAGCATAGGGAGCGGTGCTTACGAGCAGTACTTC.

Many counts were recorded for this clone. V gene TRBV6-1 combines with J gene TRBJ2-1; TRBD2 might be the D (6 bases). Trimming took 9 bases from V and 5 from J, leaving 14 bases between them. Germline V gives CDR1 MNHNS, CDR2 SASEGT. The CDR3 loop spans 13 amino acids. The CDR3 region is CASGGASHNEQFF. The CDR3 DNA reads TGTGCCAGTGGAGGGGCTTCCCACAATGAGCAGTTCTTC.

This clone has ten or more counts. This chain joins TRBV5-1 and TRBJ2-1, with 10 nucleotides matching TRBD1. The CDR3 length is 16 residues. Germline V lookup: CDR1 SGHRS, CDR2 YFSETQ. V was clipped by 4 bases and J by 4 bases; unmatched bases: 8. CDR3: CASSPFPGQGYNEQFF. Here the CDR3 DNA reads TGCGCCAGCAGCCCTTTCCCGGGACAGGGGTACAATGAGCAGTTCTTC. Combining the CDR3 with reference TRBV5-1 and TRBJ2-1 gives the whole variable domain KAGVTQTPRYLIKTRGQQVTLSCSPISGHRSVSWYQQTPGQGLQFLFEYFSETQRNKGNFPGRFSGRQFSNSRSEMNVSTLELGDSALYLCASSPFPGQGYNEQFFGPGTRLTVL.